These 21 T cell receptor beta chains came from one sample sequenced in a study of glioma-infiltrating T cells. The iRepertoire nested amplicon-rescue multiplex PCR amplified TCR alpha and beta CDR3s from RNA. TCRdb used MiXCR to reprocess the multiplex PCR reads, holding one entry per CDR3 protein. Among approximately 400,000 distinct CDR3 sequences, about 40% were seen once, and the ten largest hold about 11%. Sequenced: glioma tissue, nonneoplastic brain tissue, or PBMCs (not recorded which). These TCRs come from a human donor with low-grade glioma or glioblastoma, undergoing nonglioma brain surgery, or in good health (not recorded which).

The chain employs TRBV2 and TRBJ1-3; the D is unclear. CDR3 size: 14 residues. Germline-derived CDR1 and CDR2 are SNHLY and FYNNEI. Trimming took 4 bases from V and 0 from J, leaving 7 bases between them. The CDR3 loop reads CASSGASSGNTIYF. DNA of the CDR3: TGTGCCAGCAGTGGAGCGAGCTCTGGAAACACCATATATTTT.

There are many counts of this clonotype. CDR3 coding DNA: TGTGCCAGCAGTTTGATACAGGGGGGCACTGAAGCTTTCTTT. It specifies CASSLIQGGTEAFF. The chain carries TRBV27 and TRBJ1-1; 8 bases match TRBD1. The CDR3 consists of 14 residues. The germline gives CDR1 MNHEY, CDR2 SMNVEV (reference sequence). J gave up 4 bases and V 3 bases, and 4 bases lay outside the gene matches.

The rearrangement joins TRBV7-9 to TRBJ2-1; D is undetermined. The V and J ends lost 5 bases and 5 bases respectively, with 10 bases between them. CDR1 and CDR2 from the germline V gene are SEHNR and FQNEAQ (reference sequence). CDR3 length: 13 amino acids. CDR3 region: CASSLRANNEQFF. The CDR3 bases are TGTGCCAGCAGCCTAAGGGCAAACAATGAGCAGTTCTTC.

This clonotype has a handful of counts. The chain couples TRBV25-1 to TRBJ1-5; perhaps TRBD1 as D (6 bases). CDR1 and CDR2 (germline): MGHDK, SYGVNS. CDR3 length: 13 amino acids. The ends were cut back, 3 bases at V and 5 bases at J, with 8 bases in the middle. The CDR3 reads CASSEGAYQPQHF. The CDR3 bases are TGTGCCAGCAGTGAGGGGGCCTATCAGCCCCAGCATTTT.

This clonotype appeared many times. The chain couples TRBV28 to TRBJ1-5; D may be TRBD1 (6 bases). Trimming shortened V by 3 bases and J by 2 bases, and 8 bases separated the two germline ends. This CDR3 has 14 residues. The germline V gene has CDR1 MDHEN and CDR2 SYDVKM. In DNA form, the CDR3 reads TGTGCCAGCAGTTTTAGGACAGGCAATCAGCCCCAGCATTTT. It is translated as CASSFRTGNQPQHF.

This clonotype was recorded a few times. The chain is built from TRBV2 and TRBJ2-2; D not certain. The CDR3 is made up of 15 amino acids. Trimming cost V 3 bases and J 1 base, with 9 bases left between them. The germline gives CDR1 SNHLY, CDR2 FYNNEI. CDR3: CASSDFPQNTGELFF. In DNA form, the CDR3 reads TGTGCCAGCAGTGACTTTCCCCAGAACACCGGGGAGCTGTTTTTT.

The chain recombines TRBV28 with TRBJ2-1; 12 nucleotides line up with TRBD2. The V segment lost 6 bases and the J segment 6 bases; nucleotides outside the gene matches: 6. Germline assignment: CDR1 MDHEN and CDR2 SYDVKM. This CDR3 region has 15 residues. CDR3 amino acids: CASSITSGRFNEQFF. The CDR3, as DNA: TGTGCCAGCAGCATAACTAGCGGGAGGTTCAATGAGCAGTTCTTC.

This clonotype came up a few times. V usage is TRBV7-2 and J usage is TRBJ2-3; 7 nucleotides line up with TRBD2. The CDR3 is 16 residues long. V was clipped by 3 bases and J by 5 bases; unmatched bases: 11. Germline V gives CDR1 SGHTA, CDR2 FQGNSA. CDR3 in DNA: TGTGCCAGCAGCTTGGGAGGCGGGGGAGCAGGAGATACGCAGTATTTT. Its translation is CASSLGGGGAGDTQYF.

This clonotype was detected a few times. The V call is TRBV25-1, the J call TRBJ1-1, with D unresolved. V shed 2 bases and J shed 6 bases, with 16 bases lying between them. The germline V gene has CDR1 MGHDK and CDR2 SYGVNS. The CDR3 sequence is 15 residues long. In DNA, the CDR3 is TGTGCCAGCAGTGAAGGCCCTGGGAAGGCGCCTGAAGCTTTCTTT. Translation gives CASSEGPGKAPEAFF.

Only a few counts were recorded for this clonotype. V and J are TRBV7-2 and TRBJ2-1; D is ambiguous. The V end was cut by 1 base, the J end by 9 bases, with 13 bases between. Germline-derived CDR1 and CDR2 are SGHTA and FQGNSA. The CDR3 covers 14 residues. The CDR3 loop reads CASSLEVDQGEQFF. The CDR3 nucleotides are TGTGCCAGCAGCTTAGAGGTAGATCAAGGTGAGCAGTTCTTC. Full variable domain (remainder filled in from reference TRBV7-2 and TRBJ2-1): GAGVSQSPSNKVTEKGKDVELRCDPISGHTALYWYRQSLGQGLEFLIYFQGNSAPDKSGLPSDRFSAERTGGSVSTLTIQRTQQEDSAVYLCASSLEVDQGEQFFGPGTRLTVL.

The chain has TRBV7-6 and TRBJ2-7, with 8 bases matching TRBD1. The V and J ends lost 4 bases and 1 base, in that order; junction bases with no gene match: 3. The CDR3 spans 14 residues. CDR1 and CDR2 from the germline V gene are SGHVS and FNYEAQ. The CDR3 here is CASSSGQGSYEQYF. The CDR3 DNA reads as TGTGCCAGCAGCTCCGGACAGGGTTCCTACGAGCAGTACTTC.

V gene TRBV28 combines with J gene TRBJ2-7; 10 bases align to TRBD2. Germline CDR1 reads MDHEN; CDR2 reads SYDVKM. This CDR3 has 16 amino acids. V lost 1 base, J lost 5 bases, and 8 bases stayed unmatched. The CDR3 DNA follows: TGTGCCAGCAGTTTATTGGCAGCGGGAGGGAACCACGAGCAGTACTTC. Amino acid sequence: CASSLLAAGGNHEQYF.

The sample holds a few counts of this clonotype. This chain connects TRBV12-3 or TRBV12-4 to TRBJ1-3, with D uncertain. The CDR3 runs to 16 residues. V gave up 5 bases and J gave up 0 bases, with 14 bases separating them. The CDR3 nucleotides are TGTGCCAGCAGTCCTTCAAGGGCCGTCTCTGGAAACACCATATATTTT. Its translation: CASSPSRAVSGNTIYF.

The rearrangement joins TRBV20-1 to TRBJ2-2; 7 positions match TRBD1. The ends lost 3 bases at V and 0 bases at J; junction bases unmatched: 4. Germline V gene sequence: CDR1 DFQATT, CDR2 SNEGSKA (reference sequence). The CDR3 is made up of 15 amino acids. The chain's CDR3 is CSARIGTANTGELFF. For the CDR3, the DNA is TGCAGTGCTAGGATAGGGACAGCGAACACCGGGGAGCTGTTTTTT.

This clonotype showed up just a few times. This chain's CDR3 is CSALRTGPNNEQFF. The CDR3 bases are TGCAGTGCTTTACGGACTGGACCGAACAATGAGCAGTTCTTC. V usage is TRBV20-1 and J usage is TRBJ2-1; perhaps TRBD2 as D (5 bases). The V gene lost 5 bases and the J gene lost 5 bases, with 16 bases spanning the gap. Germline lookup yields CDR1 DFQATT and CDR2 SNEGSKA (reference sequence). The CDR3 loop spans 14 amino acids.

The V and J genes are TRBV28 and TRBJ2-7; TRBD1 matches at 7 bases. The CDR3 has 15 amino acids. The germline gives CDR1 MDHEN, CDR2 SYDVKM. J was trimmed by 1 base and V by 4 bases; bases with no gene match: 7. The CDR3 region has the DNA TGTGCCAGCAGTTCTAGGGGGACAGTTTCCTACGAGCAGTACTTC. Translation gives CASSSRGTVSYEQYF.

Ten or more counts support this clonotype. The genes are TRBV2 and TRBJ1-5; a possible D gene is TRBD1 (5 bases). Germline V gives CDR1 SNHLY, CDR2 FYNNEI. The V and J ends lost 2 bases and 7 bases respectively, with 12 bases between them. The length of the CDR3 is 14 residues. CDR3 bases: TGTGCCAGCAGTGAATTGACAGCGGGGCAGCCCCAGCATTTT. Translated: CASSELTAGQPQHF.

This clonotype was recorded many times. The chain joins TRBV6-1 to TRBJ1-2, with a tentative D call TRBD1 (5 bases). CDR1 is MNHNS, CDR2 SASEGT, per germline. The germline V and J ends were trimmed by 5 bases and 7 bases, with 20 bases remaining between them. The CDR3 length is 15 residues. CDR3 in amino acids: CASSPPRGRAGGYTF. CDR3 sequence (DNA): TGTGCCAGCAGTCCACCTCGGGGGAGGGCTGGTGGCTACACCTTC.

The chain combines TRBV15 with TRBJ1-5; no definite D call. The CDR3 totals 13 residues. Trimming stripped 7 bases from V and 5 bases from J, with 12 bases between. Germline CDR1 and CDR2: LNHNV and YYDKDF (reference sequence). The CDR3 protein is CATIRVLYQPQHF. The CDR3 nucleotides are TGTGCCACCATTAGAGTCCTCTATCAGCCCCAGCATTTT.

In its sample, this clonotype was seen a few times. The chain uses TRBV28 and TRBJ2-6; maybe TRBD2 (5 bases). CDR1 is MDHEN, CDR2 SYDVKM, per germline. The CDR3 sequence is 18 residues long. V was clipped by 7 bases and J by 0 bases, with 19 bases between them. CDR3 region: CASTSKGVRPSGANVLTF. CDR3 bases: TGTGCCAGCACCTCTAAGGGAGTCAGACCCTCTGGGGCCAACGTCCTGACTTTC.

This clonotype was picked up a small number of times. The chain couples TRBV27 to TRBJ1-4, with 10 nucleotides matching TRBD1. CDR3 size: 14 residues. Unmatched junction bases numbered 4, after V lost 6 bases and J lost 6 bases. Germline-derived CDR1 and CDR2 are MNHEY and SMNVEV (reference sequence). The CDR3 is CASRETGGHEKLFF. CDR3 DNA: TGTGCCAGCAGGGAGACAGGGGGCCATGAAAAACTGTTTTTT.